A single sample gave rise to the 19 T cell receptor beta chains below, sequenced in a study of T cell clonality in common variable immunodeficiency (dated by TCRdb to between 2014 and 2017). The library was prepared using the immunoSEQ multiplex PCR assay. TCRdb limited this immuneACCESS table to in-frame rearrangements with V and J called. A share of clones is missing; checked studies link under half to unresolved V genes, and the rest is unexplained. The sample has around 45,000 clones on record, with no singletons. 5% to 6.5% of the sample comes from the top ten. Specimen: peripheral blood mononuclear cells. These receptors came from a person between 18 and 75 years old in good health.

This clone has at least ten counts. The sequenced fragment ends 3 residues before the CDR3 boundary, so the rest is inferred from the germline J gene. This chain joins TRBV10-1 and TRBJ2-7; TRBD1 is a possible D gene (5 bases). The CDR3 contains 15 residues. V lost 2 bases to trimming and J lost 3 bases, with 14 bases between them. The germline gives CDR1 WNHNN, CDR2 SYGVQD (reference sequence). The covered CDR3 bases are TGCGCCAGCAGTGAGGGCTTACAGGAGCGCTACGAG. It is translated as CASSEGLQERYE. The whole CDR3 protein is CASSEGLQERYEQYF.

The table lists this clone with many counts. With the read ending 3 residues before the CDR3 end, the germline J gene is used to fill in that end. This chain connects TRBV2 to TRBJ2-5; 7 bases match TRBD1. The germline V gene has CDR1 SNHLY and CDR2 FYNNEI. The CDR3 is 14 amino acids. J lost 2 bases, V lost 7 bases, and 7 bases had no gene match. CDR3 sequence: CASTRTGAQETQYF. The CDR3 bases that were read are TGTGCCAGCACTAGAACAGGGGCGCAAGAGACC.

This clone turned up a few times. The CDR3 extends 3 residues past the end of the read, so its final part is completed from the germline J gene. J is TRBJ2-7 and V is TRBV11-2, with a tentative D call TRBD2 (6 bases). Trimming removed 5 bases from V and 2 bases from J, with 16 bases in between. Looked up from germline, CDR1 is SGHAT and CDR2 is FQNNGV. There are 15 residues in the CDR3. Here the CDR3 reads CASSARDSSAYEQYF. CDR3 bases read: TGTGCCAGCAGCGCACGGGACTCATCGGCCTACGAG. The full variable domain, completed using reference TRBV11-2 and TRBJ2-7, is EAGVAQSPRYKIIEKRQSVAFWCNPISGHATLYWYQQILGQGPKLLIQFQNNGVVDDSQLPKDRFSAERLKGVDSTLKIQPAKLEDSAVYLCASSARDSSAYEQYFGPGTRLTVT.

This clone was seen ten or more times. The CDR3 goes on 3 residues after the read ends, and that part is filled in from the germline J gene. The rearrangement uses TRBV6-1 and TRBJ2-5, with D unresolved. This CDR3 region has 14 residues. Per germline, CDR1 MNHNS and CDR2 SASEGT. V gave up 1 base and J gave up 5 bases, with 11 bases separating them. The part of the CDR3 DNA that was read is TGTGCCAGCAGTGAAGTGGCAGGTAGTGAGACC. Protein: CASSEVAGSET. The whole CDR3 region reads CASSEVAGSETQYF.

This clone was observed at least ten times. The missing CDR3 end, 3 residues past where the read stops, is filled in from the germline J gene. The rearrangement uses TRBV20-1 and TRBJ1-1; D is unclear. The CDR3 loop spans 12 amino acids. Germline V gene sequence: CDR1 DFQATT, CDR2 SNEGSKA (reference sequence). Trimming removed 3 bases at V and 2 bases at J, with 7 bases between. CDR3 protein: CSASRANTEAFF. CDR3 bases read: TGCAGTGCTAGTCGAGCTAACACTGAA.

This clone occurred many times. Germline and junction disagree at one end, which may indicate a read error. The read terminates 3 residues before the CDR3 end, so the remaining end is supplied by the germline J gene. The V gene is TRBV12-3 or TRBV12-4, the J gene TRBJ2-5, with a possible D match to TRBD1 (6 bases). The CDR3 spans 14 residues. The CDR3: CASSLMQGQETQYF. CDR3 bases read: TGTGCCAGCAGTTTGATGCAGGGGCAAGAAACC.

Within the sample, this clone is medium-sized. The read ends 3 residues shy of where the CDR3 ends; the end is completed using the germline J gene. The chain is built from TRBV5-6 and TRBJ2-7; 7 nucleotides line up with TRBD1. This CDR3 spans 13 amino acids. Germline CDR1 is SGHDT and CDR2 is YYEEEE. V lost 4 bases to trimming and J lost 3 bases; unmatched junction nucleotides: 4. The CDR3 region is CASSPTGSYEQYF. The part of the CDR3 DNA that was read is TGTGCCAGCAGCCCGACAGGGAGCTACGAG.

This clone has a count of ten or more. The CDR3 goes on 3 residues after the read ends, and that part is filled in from the germline J gene. V and J are TRBV7-2 and TRBJ2-7, with D maybe TRBD2 (6 bases). Germline loops: CDR1 SGHTA, CDR2 FQGNSA. V shed 1 base and J shed 5 bases, with 9 bases lying between them. The CDR3 loop spans 13 amino acids. The CDR3 loop reads CASSLVAVHEQYF. The part of the CDR3 DNA that was read is TGTGCCAGCAGCTTAGTAGCGGTGCACGAG.

The table lists this clone with many counts. The read gets to within 3 residues of the CDR3 end, and the germline J gene fills in the rest. The chain joins TRBV7-9 to TRBJ2-7, with 7 bases aligning to TRBD1. The V gene end was trimmed by 1 base and the J gene end by 6 bases; junction bases not matched to a gene: 0. Germline CDR1 is SEHNR and CDR2 is FQNEAQ (reference sequence). The CDR3 covers 12 residues. CDR3 residues: CASSLDRGEQYF. The covered CDR3 bases are TGTGCCAGCAGCTTAGACAGGGGCGAG.

Remarks on this clone: Sequencing ends 3 residues short of the CDR3 end; the germline J gene provides the rest. The chain is built from TRBV7-2 and TRBJ2-3; TRBD1 matches at 9 bases. The CDR3 has 15 residues. CDR1 is SGHTA and CDR2 is FQGNSA in the germline V gene. The CDR3 protein is CASSIQQGALEAQYF. The CDR3 bases that were read are TGTGCCAGCAGCATCCAACAGGGGGCATTGGAGGCG.

The table lists this clone with many counts. The sequenced fragment ends 3 residues before the CDR3 boundary, so the rest is inferred from the germline J gene. This chain uses TRBV6-1 with TRBJ2-7; 12 bases fit TRBD2. Germline V gene lookup returns CDR1 MNHNS and CDR2 SASEGT. The ends lost 3 bases at V and 3 bases at J; junction bases unmatched: 6. The CDR3 length is 16 residues. CDR3 sequence reads: CASSEGSGLAGYEQYF. Incomplete CDR3 DNA: TGTGCCAGCAGTGAGGGTTCGGGACTAGCGGGCTACGAG.

This clone was detected ten times or more. The CDR3 extends 3 residues past the end of the read, so its final part is completed from the germline J gene. The rearrangement links TRBV10-3 to TRBJ2-5, with D possibly TRBD2 on 6 matching bases. The CDR3 runs to 13 residues. Per the germline V gene, CDR1 is ENHRY and CDR2 is SYGVKD. The V and J ends lost 10 bases and 5 bases respectively, with 17 bases between them. The CDR3 DNA, read in part, is TGTGCCACCAACCCGGGGGAGTGGGAGACC. This translates into CATNPGEWET. The whole CDR3 protein is CATNPGEWETQYF.

There are a few counts of this clone. The CDR3 extends 3 residues past the end of the read, so its final part is completed from the germline J gene. The rearrangement joins TRBV5-1 to TRBJ2-7; the D gene is possibly TRBD2 (6 bases). The CDR3 spans 15 residues. Germline V gene sequence: CDR1 SGHRS, CDR2 YFSETQ. V shed 0 bases and J shed 0 bases, with 10 bases lying between them. The DNA read from the CDR3 is TGCGCCAGCAGCTTGGGTGGGGGGAACTCCTACGAG. This codes for CASSLGGGNSYE. The entire CDR3 is CASSLGGGNSYEQYF.

This clone was observed many times. From the germline J gene comes the end of the CDR3, since the read stops 3 residues before it. The rearrangement links TRBV10-3 to TRBJ2-5; maybe TRBD1 (6 bases). Germline-derived CDR1 and CDR2 are ENHRY and SYGVKD. There are 14 residues in the CDR3. Trimming left V 7 bases short and J 3 bases short, with 15 bases between. The CDR3 region is CAIKSQGWEETQYF. The CDR3 DNA, read in part, is TGTGCCATCAAGTCACAGGGTTGGGAAGAGACC.

To note about this clone: The read ends 3 residues before the CDR3 terminus; that terminus is restored from the germline J gene. The rearrangement joins TRBV19 to TRBJ2-4; TRBD1 aligns across 7 bases. Germline V gene lookup returns CDR1 LNHDA and CDR2 SQIVND (reference sequence). The CDR3 sequence is 12 residues long. This CDR3 reads CASSIGQALQYF. The sequenced part of the CDR3 DNA is TGTGCCAGTAGTATTGGACAGGCCCTT.

This clone has ten or more counts. CDR3 amino acids: CASSLGTLSGNTIYF. The part of the CDR3 DNA that was read is TGTGCCAGCAGCTTAGGGACACTCTCTGGAAACACC. The chain combines TRBV11-2 with TRBJ1-3; D possibly corresponds to TRBD1 (5 bases). The read halts 3 residues ahead of the CDR3 end, with the missing end drawn from the germline J gene. Germline values: CDR1 SGHAT, CDR2 FQNNGV. V shed 1 base and J shed 0 bases, with 7 bases lying between them. The CDR3 runs to 15 residues.

In this sample, this clone turned up many times. Coverage ceases 3 residues before the CDR3 finishes, and the germline J gene fills in the end. The rearrangement uses TRBV23-1 and TRBJ2-3; maybe TRBD1 (6 bases). TRBV23-1 is an ORF, with its function uncertain. CDR3 size: 14 residues. CDR3 sequence reads: CASSPTDRQETQYF. CDR3 bases read: TGCGCCAGCAGTCCAACGGACAGACAAGAGACG.

This clone was detected ten times or more. The CDR3 is cut off 3 residues early in the read; its end comes from the germline J gene. The gene calls are TRBV6-4 and TRBJ2-3; 7 positions agree with TRBD2. V gave up 4 bases and J gave up 4 bases; unmatched junction bases: 5. The CDR3 loop spans 14 amino acids. CDR1 is MRHNA, CDR2 SNTAGT, per germline. CDR3 loop: CASSVGGSADTQYF. The part of the CDR3 DNA that was read is TGTGCCAGCAGTGTCGGGGGGTCGGCAGATACG.

This clone was observed a few times. CDR3 residues: CASTYGLNPGNTIYF. Partial CDR3 DNA: TGTGCCAGCACCTACGGACTAAACCCTGGAAACACC. The chain employs TRBV7-6 and TRBJ1-3; no definite D call. Coverage ceases 3 residues before the CDR3 finishes, and the germline J gene fills in the end. Trimming removed 7 bases from V and 2 bases from J, with 15 bases in between. Germline values: CDR1 SGHVS, CDR2 FNYEAQ. This CDR3 is built from 15 residues. The whole variable domain, remainder taken from reference TRBV7-6 and TRBJ1-3, is GAGVSQSPRYKVTKRGQDVALRCDPISGHVSLYWYRQALGQGPEFLTYFNYEAQQDKSGLPNDRFSAERPEGSISTLTIQRTEQRDSAMYRCASTYGLNPGNTIYFGEGSWLTVV.